This T cell receptor beta chain originates from a study of PD-1 blockade in classical Hodgkin lymphoma. V was shortened by 5 bases and J by 3 bases, with 14 bases between the two germline ends. The CDR3 extends over 14 amino acids. The germline CDR1 and CDR2 sequences are SEHNR and FQNEAQ (reference sequence). Of note for this clone: What it binds is unknown.

Whole-study results and caveats: Compared with healthy donors, newly diagnosed patients reportedly showed lower baseline TCR diversity. A significant rise in TCR diversity was seen by C4D1 for CD4+ cells but not for CD8+ cells.

TCRdb's table, derived via immunoSEQ multiplex PCR, lists solely in-frame clones and lacks some. This sample yields 50,000 or so clones, of which about two thirds are seen a single time; roughly 15% belongs to the top ten. Every patient relapsed after autologous stem cell transplantation, and brentuximab vedotin exposure varied. The receptor was derived from a human donor with classical Hodgkin lymphoma. The sequencing here drew on peripheral blood mononuclear cells (PBMCs), taken before the second cycle of nivolumab. The genes are TRBV7-9 and TRBJ2-7, with D perhaps TRBD1 (6 bases). The CDR3 reads CASSPGQWGYEQYF. The CDR3 coding sequence is TGTGCCAGCAGCCCAGGACAGTGGGGCTACGAGCAGTACTTC.